This paragraph reports one T cell receptor beta chain. Libraries were prepared by immunoSEQ multiplex PCR; TCRdb keeps only in-frame clonotypes and omits some of them. Among about 120,000 clones listed, more than 80% were seen once. The data derive from a study of control samples from healthy donors and cancer patients. The CDR3 has 14 residues. Trimming took off 2 bases at V and 2 bases at J, with 10 bases between the two ends. Germline CDR1 is SGHDT and CDR2 is YYEEEE. The sequence was obtained from a woman between 50 and 59 years old with colorectal cancer. V is TRBV5-6 and J is TRBJ1-1; a possible D gene is TRBD1 (5 bases). Sequenced: PBMCs. The CDR3 region is CASSLQELNTEAFF. The CDR3 region has the DNA TGTGCCAGCAGCTTACAGGAGTTAAACACTGAAGCTTTCTTT.